The 28 T cell receptor beta chains presented below share a single source sample, sequenced in a study of CD8+ T cells in alopecia areata. RNA extraction and reverse transcription yielded cDNA as sequencing template. Sequencing was performed with immunoSEQ multiplex PCR; in TCRdb, only in-frame clones are kept and a portion is missing. Of roughly 140,000 clones in the sample, about four fifths were seen once. Treatment described: oral pan-JAK inhibitor, 5-10 mg twice daily. The source material was CD8+ T cells sorted from blood, sampled at week 4, from a patient treated with tofacitinib. The receptors were gathered from a human donor with alopecia areata.

This chain links TRBV6-5 with TRBJ1-5, with D hard to call. Germline V gives CDR1 MNHEY, CDR2 SVGAGI. V dropped 6 bases and J dropped 4 bases, with 16 bases sitting between them. The CDR3 length is 15 residues. CDR3 DNA sequence: TGTGCCAGCAGCATGGGCCGGTCCTCTAATCAGCCCCAGCATTTT. Encoded protein: CASSMGRSSNQPQHF.

V and J are TRBV6-1 and TRBJ2-7; 7 bases line up with TRBD1. This CDR3 has 13 amino acids. The trim removed 3 bases at V and 9 bases at J, leaving 8 bases unmatched. Germline loops: CDR1 MNHNS, CDR2 SASEGT. The CDR3 DNA follows: TGTGCCAGCAGTGAGCTCCGGACAGGCAGGCAGTACTTC. Translating it yields CASSELRTGRQYF.

J is TRBJ2-1 and V is TRBV4-1; D gene unclear. The length of the CDR3 is 15 residues. V shed 0 bases and J shed 4 bases, with 10 bases lying between them. From germline, CDR1 is MGHRA and CDR2 YSYEKL. As DNA, the CDR3 is TGCGCCAGCAGCCAAGATGGTGGTACGTACAATGAGCAGTTCTTC. Residues: CASSQDGGTYNEQFF.

The sample holds one count of this clone. The genes are TRBV12-2 and TRBJ2-4; no check of the table's D call, TRBD1, against the DNA was made. TRBV12-2 constitutes a pseudogene. The CDR3 is 15 residues long. The CDR3 is CASRLANRDRDFQYF. The CDR3 DNA follows: TGTGCAAGTCGCTTAGCGAACCGGGACAGGGATTTTCAGTACTTC.

This clone was detected only a few times. This rearrangement joins TRBV19 to TRBJ2-1; 11 positions agree with TRBD2. The germline CDR1 and CDR2 sequences are LNHDA and SQIVND (reference sequence). After removal of 7 bases from V and 4 bases from J, the junction contained 9 bases not matched to a gene. This CDR3 contains 16 residues. Here the CDR3 reads CASIPTSGGGYNEQFF. CDR3 bases: TGTGCCAGTATCCCCACTAGCGGGGGAGGGTACAATGAGCAGTTCTTC.

A few counts support this clone. V and J are TRBV13 and TRBJ2-4, with D uncertain. Germline values: CDR1 PRHDT, CDR2 FYEKMQ (reference sequence). The CDR3 loop spans 15 amino acids. Trimming shortened V by 2 bases and J by 0 bases, and 8 bases separated the two germline ends. The CDR3 bases are TGTGCCAGCAGCTTAATCGGTGAAGCCAAAAACATTCAGTACTTC. Amino acid sequence: CASSLIGEAKNIQYF. Filled out from reference TRBV13 and TRBJ2-4, the complete variable domain reads AAGVIQSPRHLIKEKRETATLKCYPIPRHDTVYWYQQGPGQDPQFLISFYEKMQSDKGSIPDRFSAQQFSDYHSELNMSSLELGDSALYFCASSLIGEAKNIQYFGAGTRLSVL.

V and J are TRBV4-1 and TRBJ2-1; 8 bases align to TRBD1. This CDR3 spans 14 amino acids. Germline CDR1 reads MGHRA; CDR2 reads YSYEKL. The J segment lost 6 bases and the V segment lost 4 bases, leaving 5 bases of the junction unmatched. CDR3 sequence (DNA): TGCGCCAGCAGCCGCATGGACAGGGCCAATGAGCAGTTCTTC. As protein: CASSRMDRANEQFF.

The V call is TRBV13, the J call TRBJ1-1, with D tentatively TRBD1 (5 bases). Trimming removed 1 base at V and 3 bases at J, with 12 bases between. Germline V gene lookup returns CDR1 PRHDT and CDR2 FYEKMQ (reference sequence). This CDR3 region has 15 residues. CDR3 residues: CASSLAGRGDTEAFF. The CDR3 DNA sequence: TGTGCCAGCAGCTTAGCAGGGAGGGGCGACACTGAAGCTTTCTTT.

The gene calls are TRBV7-3 and TRBJ2-3; 9 bases map to TRBD2. The CDR3 has 15 amino acids. Germline V gene data show CDR1 as SGHTA and CDR2 as FQGTGA. V trimming: 6 bases; J trimming: 2 bases; junction bases outside the gene matches: 6. The CDR3 DNA reads TGTGCCAGCAGTTCTAGCGGGGCTGCCACAGATACGCAGTATTTT. It encodes CASSSSGAATDTQYF.

The chain has TRBV2 and TRBJ2-2, with D possibly being TRBD2 (6 bases). There are 14 residues in the CDR3. Germline CDR1 is SNHLY and CDR2 is FYNNEI. Trimming pared 9 bases from V and 1 base from J, leaving 12 bases between. CDR3 region: CARGVAENTGELFF. In nucleotides, the CDR3 is TGTGCCAGGGGGGTAGCGGAGAACACCGGGGAGCTGTTTTTT.

This chain connects TRBV29-1 to TRBJ2-7, with TRBD1 matching 7 bases. Germline lookup yields CDR1 SQVTM and CDR2 ANQGSEA. The ends lost 1 base at V and 4 bases at J; junction bases unmatched: 4. CDR3 length equals 13 residues. CDR3 DNA sequence: TGCAGCGTTGAAGTGGGACAGCCGTACGAGCAGTACTTC. Translating gives CSVEVGQPYEQYF.

This chain connects TRBV4-2 to TRBJ2-4, with TRBD1 matching 7 bases. With 0 bases clipped from V and 4 bases from J, the junction kept 9 bases outside the gene matches. The CDR3 runs to 17 residues. Germline V lookup: CDR1 LGHNA, CDR2 YNFKEQ. CDR3 protein: CASSQDGRGFGKNIQYF. The CDR3 DNA follows: TGTGCCAGCAGCCAAGATGGCAGGGGGTTCGGTAAAAACATTCAGTACTTC.

This chain links TRBV27 with TRBJ2-2, with D unclear. Germline values: CDR1 MNHEY, CDR2 SMNVEV (reference sequence). Trimming stripped 5 bases from V and 6 bases from J, with 10 bases between. The CDR3 contains 13 residues. Written as DNA, the CDR3 is TGTGCCAGCAGTCCACGGCCCCCCGGGGAGCTGTTTTTT. Encoded protein: CASSPRPPGELFF.

This chain uses TRBV19 with TRBJ2-7; 9 nucleotides align to TRBD1. CDR3 size: 14 residues. Losses at the gene ends were 5 bases for V and 4 bases for J; bases not matched to a gene: 6. The V gene's germline CDR1 is LNHDA and CDR2 SQIVND (reference sequence). The CDR3 is CASSFVTGGYEQYF. The CDR3 bases are TGTGCCAGTAGTTTCGTGACAGGGGGTTACGAGCAGTACTTC.

There are a few counts of this clone. This chain connects TRBV29-1 to TRBJ2-1; 12 bases map to TRBD1. Germline assignment: CDR1 SQVTM and CDR2 ANQGSEA. This CDR3 contains 18 residues. J lost 8 bases, V lost 6 bases, and 20 bases had no gene match. The CDR3 nucleotides read TGCAGCGTCTTCTTTTCGGTTGGGACGGGACAGGGGGCGGATGAGCAGTTCTTC. It is translated as CSVFFSVGTGQGADEQFF.

The rearrangement uses TRBV10-3 and TRBJ2-5; TRBD1 matches at 7 bases. The ends lost 11 bases at V and 1 base at J; junction bases unmatched: 13. This CDR3 has 15 amino acids. CDR1 is ENHRY, CDR2 SYGVKD, per germline. CDR3 sequence reads: CAAAARGQGQETQYF. The CDR3 nucleotides are TGTGCCGCGGCCGCGAGGGGGCAGGGCCAAGAGACCCAGTACTTC.

The rearrangement links TRBV29-1 to TRBJ2-7; D remains ambiguous. Germline V gene lookup returns CDR1 SQVTM and CDR2 ANQGSEA. V lost 3 bases and J lost 0, with 12 bases in between. The length of the CDR3 is 14 residues. The CDR3 is CSVEIGWGSYEQYF. The CDR3 bases are TGCAGCGTTGAGATCGGGTGGGGCTCCTACGAGCAGTACTTC.

The genes are TRBV5-1 and TRBJ2-7; TRBD2 matches 8 bases. Germline V gene sequence: CDR1 SGHRS, CDR2 YFSETQ. This CDR3 has 16 residues. Trimming cost V 0 bases and J 0 bases; bases outside gene matches: 5. The CDR3 nucleotides are TGCGCCAGCAGCTTGGCCCCAGCGGGGGCCTCCTACGAGCAGTACTTC. Encoded protein: CASSLAPAGASYEQYF.

The rearrangement joins TRBV27 to TRBJ2-7, with a tentative D call TRBD1 (5 bases). V dropped 6 bases and J dropped 0 bases, with 12 bases sitting between them. The germline V gene has CDR1 MNHEY and CDR2 SMNVEV (reference sequence). The CDR3 extends over 14 amino acids. The CDR3 DNA reads TGTGCCAGCAGCCAGTTTCAGGGCTCCTACGAGCAGTACTTC. It is translated as CASSQFQGSYEQYF.

The chain links TRBV6-5 to TRBJ1-2; 7 bases match TRBD1. Germline V gene data show CDR1 as MNHEY and CDR2 as SVGAGI. With V trimmed by 5 bases and J by 5 bases, 5 bases remained unmatched. The CDR3 totals 13 residues. The CDR3: CASSLTRGYGYTF. DNA of the CDR3: TGTGCCAGCAGTCTCACCAGGGGGTATGGCTACACCTTC.

The chain employs TRBV15 and TRBJ1-5; D perhaps matches TRBD1 (5 bases). The CDR3 is 16 amino acids. In germline, CDR1 is LNHNV, CDR2 YYDKDF (reference sequence). V was pared by 0 bases and J by 6 bases, with 15 bases between. CDR3 region: CATSREGVGAVQPQHF. The CDR3 nucleotides read TGTGCCACCAGCAGAGAGGGAGTAGGGGCGGTTCAGCCCCAGCATTTT.

In DNA form, the CDR3 reads TGTGCCAGCAGCTTAACAGGGCCATACGAGCAGTACTTC. Translation gives CASSLTGPYEQYF. The J gene is TRBJ2-7, the V gene TRBV7-2, with a weak D call TRBD1 (6 bases). The length of the CDR3 is 13 residues. The V and J ends lost 2 bases and 4 bases respectively, with 9 bases between them. The V gene's germline CDR1 is SGHTA and CDR2 FQGNSA.

The chain recombines TRBV7-9 with TRBJ2-7; the D is unclear. V gave up 3 bases and J gave up 1 base, with 7 bases separating them. The CDR3 contains 13 residues. CDR1 and CDR2 from the germline V gene are SEHNR and FQNEAQ (reference sequence). Here the CDR3 reads CASSFDGSYEQYF. The CDR3 DNA follows: TGTGCCAGCAGCTTCGATGGGTCCTACGAGCAGTACTTC.

The chain employs TRBV4-3 and TRBJ2-7; possibly TRBD1 for D (6 bases). Trimming left V 3 bases short and J 0 bases short, with 12 bases between. CDR1 and CDR2 (germline): LGHNA, YSLEER. This CDR3 spans 15 amino acids. The CDR3 DNA reads TGCGCCAGCAGCCAGGGAACAGGGCCCTCCTACGAGCAGTACTTC. Protein: CASSQGTGPSYEQYF.

This rearrangement joins TRBV27 to TRBJ2-7; D might be TRBD1 or TRBD2, each matching 6 bases. Germline CDR1 and CDR2: MNHEY and SMNVEV (reference sequence). Trimming took 6 bases from V and 0 from J, leaving 15 bases between them. The CDR3 runs to 15 residues. CDR3 sequence: CASSPLRGASYEQYF. In DNA, the CDR3 is TGTGCCAGCAGCCCCCTAAGGGGGGCCTCCTACGAGCAGTACTTC.

The gene calls are TRBV7-8 and TRBJ1-6; D uncertain. This CDR3 is built from 14 residues. Germline V gives CDR1 SGHVS, CDR2 FQNEAQ. V was shortened by 4 bases and J by 4 bases, with 8 bases between the two germline ends. This chain's CDR3 is CASSSESYNSPLHF. CDR3 coding DNA: TGTGCCAGCAGCTCAGAGAGTTATAATTCACCCCTCCACTTT.

V and J are TRBV28 and TRBJ2-5; maybe TRBD2 (5 bases). There are 14 residues in the CDR3. Germline V CDR1 and CDR2: MDHEN, SYDVKM. The V and J ends lost 3 bases and 5 bases respectively, with 13 bases between them. CDR3 nucleotide sequence: TGTGCCAGCAGTTTTATTGAGGGAACGGAGACCCAGTACTTC. It yields the protein CASSFIEGTETQYF.

This clone was found a few times. V is TRBV29-1 and J is TRBJ1-2; D not certain. The CDR3 runs to 12 residues. Germline V gene data show CDR1 as SQVTM and CDR2 as ANQGSEA. Trimming stripped 3 bases from V and 4 bases from J, with 9 bases between. The CDR3 sequence is CSVDFSSYGYTF. The CDR3 DNA is TGCAGCGTTGATTTCAGCAGCTATGGCTACACCTTC.